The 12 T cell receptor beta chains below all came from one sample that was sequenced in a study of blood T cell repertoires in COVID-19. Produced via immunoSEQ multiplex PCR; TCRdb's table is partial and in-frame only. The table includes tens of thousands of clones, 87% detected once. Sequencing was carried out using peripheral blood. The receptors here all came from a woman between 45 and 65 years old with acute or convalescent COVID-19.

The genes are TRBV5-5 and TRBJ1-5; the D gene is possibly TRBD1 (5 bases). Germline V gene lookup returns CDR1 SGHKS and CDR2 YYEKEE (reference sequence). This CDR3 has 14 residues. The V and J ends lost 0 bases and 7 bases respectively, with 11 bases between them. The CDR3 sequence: CASSLDGGGQPQHF. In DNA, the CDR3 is TGTGCCAGCAGCTTGGATGGGGGAGGGCAGCCCCAGCATTTT.

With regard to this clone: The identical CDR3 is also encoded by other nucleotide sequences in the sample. The CDR3 nucleotides are TGTGCCAGCAGTATCCGACAGGGAGTAGGCACTGAAGCTTTCTTT. It codes for CASSIRQGVGTEAFF. This chain connects TRBV6-5 to TRBJ1-1; 7 nucleotides match TRBD1. Germline CDR1 MNHEY, CDR2 SVGAGI. V shed 5 bases and J 4 bases; nucleotides not matched to a gene: 10. The CDR3 extends over 15 amino acids.

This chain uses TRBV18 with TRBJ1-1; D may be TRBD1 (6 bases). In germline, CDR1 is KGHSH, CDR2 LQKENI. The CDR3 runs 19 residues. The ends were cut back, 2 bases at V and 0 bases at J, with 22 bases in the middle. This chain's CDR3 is CASSPGERTVFGLNTEAFF. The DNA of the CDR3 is TGTGCCAGCTCACCAGGGGAAAGGACAGTTTTCGGTCTGAACACTGAAGCTTTCTTT.

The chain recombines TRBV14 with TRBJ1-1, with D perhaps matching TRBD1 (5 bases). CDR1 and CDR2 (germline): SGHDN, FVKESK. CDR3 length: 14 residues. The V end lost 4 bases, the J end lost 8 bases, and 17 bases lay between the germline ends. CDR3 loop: CASSLGQGISEAFF. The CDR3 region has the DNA TGTGCCAGCAGCCTTGGACAAGGCATTTCAGAAGCTTTCTTT.

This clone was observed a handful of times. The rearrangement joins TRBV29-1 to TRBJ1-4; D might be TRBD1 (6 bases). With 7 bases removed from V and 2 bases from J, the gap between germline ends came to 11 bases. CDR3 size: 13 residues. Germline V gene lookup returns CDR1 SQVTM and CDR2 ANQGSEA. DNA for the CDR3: TGCAGCGCAAGTACAGGGACTAATGAAAAACTGTTTTTT. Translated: CSASTGTNEKLFF. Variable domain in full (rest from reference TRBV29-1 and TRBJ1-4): SAVISQKPSRDICQRGTSLTIQCQVDSQVTMMFWYRQQPGQSLTLIATANQGSEATYESGFVIDKFPISRPNLTFSTLTVSNMSPEDSSIYLCSASTGTNEKLFFGSGTQLSVL.

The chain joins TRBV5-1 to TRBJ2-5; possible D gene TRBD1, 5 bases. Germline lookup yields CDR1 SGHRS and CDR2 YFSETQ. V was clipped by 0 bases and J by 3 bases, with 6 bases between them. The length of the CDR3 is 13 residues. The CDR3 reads CASSLGREETQYF. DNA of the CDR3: TGCGCCAGCAGCTTGGGCAGGGAAGAGACCCAGTACTTC. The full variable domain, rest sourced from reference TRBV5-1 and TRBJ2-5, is KAGVTQTPRYLIKTRGQQVTLSCSPISGHRSVSWYQQTPGQGLQFLFEYFSETQRNKGNFPGRFSGRQFSNSRSEMNVSTLELGDSALYLCASSLGREETQYFGPGTRLLVL.

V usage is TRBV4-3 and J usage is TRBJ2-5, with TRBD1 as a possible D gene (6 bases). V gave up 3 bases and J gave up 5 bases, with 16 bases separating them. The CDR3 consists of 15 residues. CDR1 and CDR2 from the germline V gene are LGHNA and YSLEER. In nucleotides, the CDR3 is TGCGCCAGCAGCCAGAACACAGGGATTGGCGAGACCCAGTACTTC. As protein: CASSQNTGIGETQYF.

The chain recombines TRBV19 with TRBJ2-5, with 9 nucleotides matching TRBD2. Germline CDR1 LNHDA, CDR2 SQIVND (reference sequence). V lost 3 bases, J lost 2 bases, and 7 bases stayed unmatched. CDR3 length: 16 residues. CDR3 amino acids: CASSIRLAGEQETQYF. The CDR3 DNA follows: TGTGCCAGTAGTATCAGGTTAGCGGGGGAACAAGAGACCCAGTACTTC.

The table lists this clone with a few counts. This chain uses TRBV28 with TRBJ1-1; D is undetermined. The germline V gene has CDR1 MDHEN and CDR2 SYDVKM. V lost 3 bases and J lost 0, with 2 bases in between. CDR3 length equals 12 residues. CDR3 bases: TGTGCCAGCAGTTTTATGAACACTGAAGCTTTCTTT. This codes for CASSFMNTEAFF. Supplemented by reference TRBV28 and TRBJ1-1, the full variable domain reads DVKVTQSSRYLVKRTGEKVFLECVQDMDHENMFWYRQDPGLGLRLIYFSYDVKMKEKGDIPEGYSVSREKKERFSLILESASTNQTSMYLCASSFMNTEAFFGQGTRLTVV.

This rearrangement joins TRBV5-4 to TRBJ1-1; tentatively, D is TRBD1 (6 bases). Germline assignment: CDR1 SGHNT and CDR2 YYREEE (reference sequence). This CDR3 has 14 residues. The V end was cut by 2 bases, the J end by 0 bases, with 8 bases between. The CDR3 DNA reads TGTGCCAGCAGCTTTCAGGGGATGAACACTGAAGCTTTCTTT. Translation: CASSFQGMNTEAFF.

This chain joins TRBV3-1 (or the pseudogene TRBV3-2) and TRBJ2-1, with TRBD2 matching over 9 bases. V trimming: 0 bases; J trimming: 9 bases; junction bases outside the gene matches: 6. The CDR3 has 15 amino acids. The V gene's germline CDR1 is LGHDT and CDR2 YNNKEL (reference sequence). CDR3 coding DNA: TGTGCCAGCAGCCAAGATCATAGCGGGAGAGGTGAGCAGTTCTTC. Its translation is CASSQDHSGRGEQFF.

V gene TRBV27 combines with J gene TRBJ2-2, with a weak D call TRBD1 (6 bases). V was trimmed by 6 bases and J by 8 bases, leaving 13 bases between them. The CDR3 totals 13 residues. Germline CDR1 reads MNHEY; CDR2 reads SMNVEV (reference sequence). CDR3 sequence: CASRDSGSGELFF. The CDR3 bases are TGTGCCAGCAGGGACAGTGGGTCGGGGGAGCTGTTTTTT.